This T cell receptor (beta chain) was observed in a study of blood T cell repertoires in COVID-19. Turning to the study itself: T cells, B-cell-depleted T cells, or PBMCs supplied cDNA or gDNA.

In the source study's methods: Estimates of nucleated cell counts were drawn from the amplification of reference gene primers. Repertoires were generated with immunoSEQ multiplex PCR, while TCRdb's copy carries only in-frame clones and drops some. That table is the source of V, J and clone size, and D and trimming were worked out from the DNA. This table has roughly 240,000 clones, roughly 83% appearing once. Germline CDR1 KGHSH, CDR2 LQKENI. The J segment lost 2 bases and the V segment lost 3 bases, leaving 9 bases of the junction unmatched. CDR3 size: 16 residues. The receptor's source is a man aged 55 to 70 who had recovered from COVID-19. The sample was peripheral blood. The genes are TRBV18 and TRBJ2-7; 8 nucleotides match TRBD2. Here the CDR3 DNA reads TGTGCCAGCTCACCCATAGGACTAGCCACTCCCTACGAGCAGTACTTC. Translated, it gives CASSPIGLATPYEQYF.